This T cell receptor beta chain was obtained from a study of T cell changes during pregnancy in multiple sclerosis (dated by TCRdb to between 2019 and 2020). Study-wide context: The study examined how the T cell repertoire changed over the course of pregnancy in women with multiple sclerosis.

Libraries came from the immunoSEQ multiplex PCR assay. This is the immuneACCESS table as TCRdb keeps it, with only in-frame sequences that have V and J called. A part of the clones is gone; compared with another copy, unresolved V genes explain less than half, and the rest is unexplained. The sample table shows roughly 110,000 clones, and roughly 92% are seen once. 1.6% of the sample is held by the ten biggest clonotypes. As concerns this clone: This receptor's antigen is unknown. Base-call qualities are not available, and no considerably larger clone is one nucleotide away.

This specimen consisted of peripheral blood, obtained after pregnancy. This receptor was identified in a female donor with multiple sclerosis, enrolled in a pregnancy study.

The nucleotide sequence is given as TGTGCCAGCTCACCACCGACGGGGGGCTCCTACGAGCAGTACTTC. This encodes CASSPPTGGSYEQYF. The rearrangement joined TRBV18 to TRBJ2-7; TRBD2 aligns with 7 central bases. The CDR3 numbers 15 residues from cysteine through phenylalanine. Left in the record is the CDR3 DNA by itself, 45 bases read in frame from the first base. The germline V gene yields KGHSH for CDR1 and LQKENI for CDR2. Clipping removes 0 bases from V and 0 bases from J, with 2 as the unmatched junction base count.